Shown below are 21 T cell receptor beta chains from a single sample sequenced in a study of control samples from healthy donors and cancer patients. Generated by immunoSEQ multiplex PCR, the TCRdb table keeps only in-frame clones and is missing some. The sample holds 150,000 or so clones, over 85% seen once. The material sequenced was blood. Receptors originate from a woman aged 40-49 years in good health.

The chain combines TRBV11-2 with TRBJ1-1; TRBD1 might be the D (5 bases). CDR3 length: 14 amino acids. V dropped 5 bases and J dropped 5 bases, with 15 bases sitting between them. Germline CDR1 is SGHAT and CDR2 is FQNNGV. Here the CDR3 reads CASSVTGPGTEAFF. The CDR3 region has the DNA TGTGCCAGCAGCGTAACAGGCCCGGGGACTGAAGCTTTCTTT.

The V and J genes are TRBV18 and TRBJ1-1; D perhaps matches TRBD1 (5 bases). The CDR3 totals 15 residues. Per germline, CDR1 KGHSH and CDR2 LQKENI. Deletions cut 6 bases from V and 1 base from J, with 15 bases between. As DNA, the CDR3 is TGTGCCAGCTCCCTAAATCGACAGACGAACACTGAAGCTTTCTTT. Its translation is CASSLNRQTNTEAFF.

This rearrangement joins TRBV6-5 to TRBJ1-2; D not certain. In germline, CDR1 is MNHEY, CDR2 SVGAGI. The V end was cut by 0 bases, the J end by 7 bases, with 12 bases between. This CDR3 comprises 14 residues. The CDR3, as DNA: TGTGCCAGCAGTTACTCGGCAGGACGGGGTGGCTACACCTTC. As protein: CASSYSAGRGGYTF.

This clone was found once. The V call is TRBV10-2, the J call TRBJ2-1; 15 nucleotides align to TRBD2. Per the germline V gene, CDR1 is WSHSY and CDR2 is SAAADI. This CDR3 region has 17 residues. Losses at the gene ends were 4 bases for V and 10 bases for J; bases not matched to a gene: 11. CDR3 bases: TGCGCCAGCAGTGGATCTCGGACTAGCGGGAGGGCGGGCGAGCAGTTCTTC. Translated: CASSGSRTSGRAGEQFF.

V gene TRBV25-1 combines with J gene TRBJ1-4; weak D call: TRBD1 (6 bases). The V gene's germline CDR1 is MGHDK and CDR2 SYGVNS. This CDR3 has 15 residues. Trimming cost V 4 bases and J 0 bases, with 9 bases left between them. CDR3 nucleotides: TGTGCCAGCAGTGCTACAGGGTCAACTAATGAAAAACTGTTTTTT. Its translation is CASSATGSTNEKLFF.

The DNA for the CDR3 is TGTGCCAGCAGCTCCCGGCAGGGGGAGTATACGCAGTATTTT. Translating gives CASSSRQGEYTQYF. The chain recombines TRBV7-2 with TRBJ2-3, with 7 nucleotides matching TRBD1. CDR1 SGHTA and CDR2 FQGNSA come from the germline V gene. V lost 4 bases and J lost 7; bases outside the gene matches: 8. This CDR3 comprises 14 residues.

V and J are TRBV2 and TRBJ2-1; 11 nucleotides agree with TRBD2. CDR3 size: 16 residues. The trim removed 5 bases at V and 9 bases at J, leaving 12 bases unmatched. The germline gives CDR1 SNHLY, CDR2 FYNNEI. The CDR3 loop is CASSLGVLAGVGEQFF. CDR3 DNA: TGTGCCAGCAGTCTAGGGGTACTAGCGGGAGTTGGTGAGCAGTTCTTC.

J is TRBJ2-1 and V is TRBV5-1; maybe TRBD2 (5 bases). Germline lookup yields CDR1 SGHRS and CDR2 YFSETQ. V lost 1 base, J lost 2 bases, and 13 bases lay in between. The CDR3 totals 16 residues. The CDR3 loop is CASSLSLSSPYNEQFF. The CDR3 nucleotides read TGCGCCAGCAGCTTGAGCTTGTCTAGCCCCTACAATGAGCAGTTCTTC.

CDR3 amino acids: CASSPIRDTEKLFF. The CDR3 DNA reads as TGTGCCAGCAGCCCTATCCGGGACACCGAAAAACTGTTTTTT. V and J are TRBV2 and TRBJ1-4; TRBD1 is a possible D gene (6 bases). This CDR3 region has 14 residues. Germline V gives CDR1 SNHLY, CDR2 FYNNEI. Trimming removed 6 bases at V and 8 bases at J, with 16 bases between.

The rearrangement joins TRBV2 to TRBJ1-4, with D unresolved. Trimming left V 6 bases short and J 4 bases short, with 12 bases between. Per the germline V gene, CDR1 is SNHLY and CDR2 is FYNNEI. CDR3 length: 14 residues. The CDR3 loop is CASSVISNNEKLFF. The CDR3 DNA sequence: TGTGCCAGCAGCGTTATAAGTAATAATGAAAAACTGTTTTTT.

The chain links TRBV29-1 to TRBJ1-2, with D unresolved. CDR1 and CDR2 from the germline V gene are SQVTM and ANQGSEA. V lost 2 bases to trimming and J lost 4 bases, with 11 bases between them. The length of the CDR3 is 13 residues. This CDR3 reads CSVESAGVYGYTF. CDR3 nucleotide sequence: TGCAGCGTTGAATCGGCAGGTGTCTATGGCTACACCTTC. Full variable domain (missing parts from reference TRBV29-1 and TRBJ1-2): SAVISQKPSRDICQRGTSLTIQCQVDSQVTMMFWYRQQPGQSLTLIATANQGSEATYESGFVIDKFPISRPNLTFSTLTVSNMSPEDSSIYLCSVESAGVYGYTFGSGTRLTVV.

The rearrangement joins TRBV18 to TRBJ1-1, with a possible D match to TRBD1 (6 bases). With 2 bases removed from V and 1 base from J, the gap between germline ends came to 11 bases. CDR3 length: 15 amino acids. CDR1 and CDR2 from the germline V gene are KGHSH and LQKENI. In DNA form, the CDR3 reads TGTGCCAGCTCACCAAGTCTAGGGGGGAACACTGAAGCTTTCTTT. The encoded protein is CASSPSLGGNTEAFF.

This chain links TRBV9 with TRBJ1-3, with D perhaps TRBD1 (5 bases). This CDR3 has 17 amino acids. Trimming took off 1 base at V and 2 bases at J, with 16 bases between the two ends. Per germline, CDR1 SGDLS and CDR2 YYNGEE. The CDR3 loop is CASSVSVGDRAGNTIYF. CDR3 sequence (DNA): TGTGCCAGCAGCGTATCTGTTGGGGACCGGGCTGGAAACACCATATATTTT.

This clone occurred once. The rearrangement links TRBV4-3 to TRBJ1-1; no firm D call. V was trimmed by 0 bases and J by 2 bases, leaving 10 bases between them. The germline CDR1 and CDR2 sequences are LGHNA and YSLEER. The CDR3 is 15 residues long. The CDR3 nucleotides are TGCGCCAGCAGCCAAGACGCGCGGTCTAACACTGAAGCTTTCTTT. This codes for CASSQDARSNTEAFF.

The CDR3, as DNA: TGTGCCAGCAGCTTATCGACTAGCGCGAACACCGGGGAGCTGTTTTTT. This sequence encodes CASSLSTSANTGELFF. The chain combines TRBV7-8 with TRBJ2-2; 8 bases match TRBD2. Germline values: CDR1 SGHVS, CDR2 FQNEAQ. Trimming at V came to 2 bases and at J to 0 bases, leaving 2 bases not matched to a gene. CDR3 length: 16 amino acids.

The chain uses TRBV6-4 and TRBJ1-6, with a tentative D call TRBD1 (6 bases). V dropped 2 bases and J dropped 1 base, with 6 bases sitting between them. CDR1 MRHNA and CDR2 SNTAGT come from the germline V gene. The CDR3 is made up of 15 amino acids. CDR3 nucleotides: TGTGCCAGCAGTGACGGACAGTCCTATAATTCACCCCTCCACTTT. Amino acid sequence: CASSDGQSYNSPLHF.

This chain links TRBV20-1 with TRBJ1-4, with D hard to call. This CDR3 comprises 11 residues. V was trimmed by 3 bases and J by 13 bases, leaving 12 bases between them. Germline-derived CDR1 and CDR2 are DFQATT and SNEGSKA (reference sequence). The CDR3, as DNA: TGCAGTGCTAGTTCACGAAGGGCACTGTTTTTT. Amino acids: CSASSRRALFF.

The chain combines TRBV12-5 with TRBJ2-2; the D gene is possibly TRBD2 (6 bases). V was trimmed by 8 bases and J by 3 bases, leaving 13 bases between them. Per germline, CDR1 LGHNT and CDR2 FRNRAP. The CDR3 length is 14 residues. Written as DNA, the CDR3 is TGTGCTAGTTCAGGAGGGGCGGACACCGGGGAGCTGTTTTTT. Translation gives CASSGGADTGELFF.

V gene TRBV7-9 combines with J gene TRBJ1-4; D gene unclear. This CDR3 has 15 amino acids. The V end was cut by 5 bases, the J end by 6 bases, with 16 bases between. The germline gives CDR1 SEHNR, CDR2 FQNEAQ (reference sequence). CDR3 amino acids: CASSEIPDVDEKLFF. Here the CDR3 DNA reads TGTGCCAGCAGCGAGATCCCGGACGTGGATGAAAAACTGTTTTTT.

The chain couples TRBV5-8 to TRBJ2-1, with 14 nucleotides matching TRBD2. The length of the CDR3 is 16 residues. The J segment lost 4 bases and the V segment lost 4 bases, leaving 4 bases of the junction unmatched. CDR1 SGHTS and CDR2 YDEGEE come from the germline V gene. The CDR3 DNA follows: TGTGCCAGCAGCCTCCGACTAGCGGGGGGGTACAATGAGCAGTTCTTC. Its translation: CASSLRLAGGYNEQFF.

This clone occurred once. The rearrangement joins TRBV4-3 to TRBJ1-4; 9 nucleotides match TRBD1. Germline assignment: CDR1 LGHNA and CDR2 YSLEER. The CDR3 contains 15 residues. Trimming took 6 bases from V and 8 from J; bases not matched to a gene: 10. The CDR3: CASSPGTGRGEKLFF. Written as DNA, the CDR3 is TGCGCCAGCAGTCCCGGGACAGGGCGAGGCGAAAAACTGTTTTTT.